The clone carrying this TCR beta chain was seen a few times. This sample stems from a study of blood T cells in healthy people across ages. Whole-study context: Every two T cells gave about one barcoded beta molecule via template switching.

It was with a sample-barcoded 5' primer and a J-beta primer mix that a second PCR of about 6 to 11 cycles was run. Using its own MiXCR run on the 5' RACE reads, TCRdb lists one record per CDR3 protein. The sample shows 650,000 to 800,000 distinct CDR3 sequences, 44% of them seen only once. CDR1 is LGHNA and CDR2 is YSLEER in the germline V gene. The CDR3 covers 15 residues. V was cut by 0 bases and J by 2 bases, with 10 bases left in between. Sample: blood. The source of this sequence is a man aged 55 to 70 in good health. The chain combines TRBV4-3 with TRBJ1-2; D gene uncertain. CDR3 loop: CASSQDNVGNYGYTF. The CDR3 DNA reads TGCGCCAGCAGCCAAGATAATGTGGGAAACTATGGCTACACCTTC.